The present TCR beta chain was sequenced within a study of neoadjuvant anti-PD-1 for oral cavity cancer. Study at large: Around day 43, patients without progression received a fourth nivolumab dose before surgery.

The V segment lost 7 bases and the J segment 1 base; nucleotides outside the gene matches: 7. The length of the CDR3 is 15 residues. Germline V gives CDR1 SQVTM, CDR2 ANQGSEA. Time point: after neoadjuvant nivolumab, at surgical resection. As regards this clone: Its antigen is still unknown.

Regarding the study as a whole: PBMC Gini-index clonality exceeded responders' in non-responders post-nivolumab. Pretreatment Treg/Th17 ratio correlated inversely with post-treatment tumor clonality. TCR analyses covered only three patients per response group.

Produced via immunoSEQ multiplex PCR; TCRdb's table is partial and in-frame only. Of around 65,000 clones listed, about 90% are singletons. This receptor was obtained from a person between 40 and 79 years old with oral cavity squamous cell carcinoma. Sequenced material: PBMCs, taken after nivolumab (anti-PD-1) treatment. J is TRBJ1-5 and V is TRBV29-1, with 10 nucleotides matching TRBD1. The CDR3 region has the DNA TGCAGCGCCACAACGGGACAGGGGAGCAATCAGCCCCAGCATTTT. This codes for CSATTGQGSNQPQHF.